This record looks at one T cell receptor beta chain sequence and its context. Its cognate antigen is unknown. This sample is drawn from a study of cytomegalovirus exposure and HLA in healthy donors. Study-wide points: Published work reported that the classifier diagnosed cytomegalovirus status with high specificity and sensitivity. One variant, a missense change in DCLRE1C, was linked in a later analysis to TCR beta V- and J-gene trimming.

This CDR3 is 15 amino acids long. After removal of 5 bases from V and 3 bases from J, the junction contained 9 bases not matched to a gene. CDR1 and CDR2 from the germline V gene are MNHEY and SVGAGI. A multiplex PCR was run with 60 Vbeta primers and 13 Jbeta primers. TCRdb keeps only in-frame clones here, not all; method: immunoSEQ multiplex PCR. Of 150,000 to 200,000 clones in the sample, 70% to 85% were seen once. This rearrangement joins TRBV6-5 to TRBJ1-1; TRBD1 matches at 7 bases. The sequence derives from a man younger than 40 in good health and CMV-seropositive. Sample: PBMCs. The CDR3: CASSPDRVRDTEAFF. The DNA of the CDR3 is TGTGCCAGCAGTCCCGACAGGGTAAGGGACACTGAAGCTTTCTTT.